Sequencing of this T cell receptor beta chain was carried out in a study of blood T cell repertoires in COVID-19. Study-level information: T cells, B-cell-depleted T cells, or PBMCs supplied cDNA or gDNA.

V shed 0 bases and J shed 2 bases, with 11 bases lying between them. The CDR3 covers 15 residues. CDR1 and CDR2 (germline): SGHNT, YYREEE (reference sequence). Study members were between about 18 and 100 years old and lived in fewer than 30 US regions. Cohort 3 donors counted as recovered after two negative PCRs, clearance, or resolved symptoms. Authors' data handling: Estimated nucleated cell counts came from reference gene primer amplification. This table comes from immunoSEQ multiplex PCR, and its TCRdb copy is limited to in-frame clones, with some not included. From that table come the V and J calls and clone size; the DNA was used to work out D and trimming. The sample has 180,000 or so clones, 82% seen once.

The chain combines TRBV5-4 with TRBJ1-2, with D possibly TRBD1 on 5 matching bases. The sequence was collected from a man aged 50 to 60 who had recovered from COVID-19. Source material: PBMCs or T cells enriched from blood (not recorded which). The CDR3 region is CASSLGGDFNYGYTF. As DNA, the CDR3 is TGTGCCAGCAGCTTGGGGGGCGATTTCAACTATGGCTACACCTTC.